Listed below are T cell receptor beta chains from one sample, sequenced in a study of blood T cell repertoires in COVID-19. Repertoires were generated with immunoSEQ multiplex PCR, while TCRdb's copy carries only in-frame clones and drops some. Of some 250,000 clones in the sample, approximately 83% were seen once. Sequenced: peripheral blood. Receptors were obtained from a woman of 80 years or more with acute or convalescent COVID-19. CDR3s include the opening cysteine and the closing phenylalanine or tryptophan. A D gene is named only where the DNA matches it firmly. The listing skips clone size in some rows; elsewhere it reads once, few, many or a size class.

d_call j_call v_call clone_size cdr3_aa cdr3_nt
TRBD1 TRBJ1-5 TRBV6-5 . CASSPQGVRQPQHF TGTGCCAGCAGTCCCCAGGGGGTGCGTCAGCCCCAGCATTTT
. TRBJ1-4 TRBV14 once CASSQASRAAEKLFF TGTGCCAGCAGCCAAGCGAGCAGGGCGGCTGAAAAACTGTTTTTT
. TRBJ1-4 TRBV7-9 few CASSSGSTATNEKLFF TGTGCCAGCAGCTCAGGGTCTACAGCAACTAATGAAAAACTGTTTTTT
. TRBJ1-2 TRBV19 . CASRSHREPYGYTF TGTGCCAGTAGATCCCACAGGGAACCTTATGGCTACACCTTC
. TRBJ2-5 TRBV24-1 . CATSDTILGEAQYF TGTGCCACCAGTGATACGATTCTTGGGGAGGCCCAGTACTTC
. TRBJ2-7 TRBV11-2 few CASSLRGISYEQYF TGTGCCAGCAGCTTAAGAGGGATCTCCTACGAGCAGTACTTC
. TRBJ1-5 TRBV28 . CASSSTDRQPQHF TGTGCCAGCAGTTCGACGGACAGACAGCCCCAGCATTTT
TRBD1 TRBJ2-3 TRBV6-5 . CASSTGTGNTDTQYF TGTGCCAGCAGCACCGGGACAGGGAACACAGATACGCAGTATTTT
TRBD2 TRBJ2-5 TRBV5-1 . CASSLRPRTSGGEGETQYF TGCGCCAGCAGCTTGAGGCCTCGGACTAGCGGGGGAGAGGGAGAGACCCAGTACTTC
. TRBJ1-4 TRBV7-9 . CASSFRTTNEKLFF TGTGCCAGCAGCTTCAGGACTACTAATGAAAAACTGTTTTTT
. TRBJ1-5 TRBV21-1 . CASPHPGQDPSYSNQPQHF TGTGCCAGCCCCCACCCGGGACAGGATCCCTCTTATAGCAATCAGCCCCAGCATTTT
TRBD2 TRBJ2-5 TRBV18 . CASSPVAGAPQETQYF TGTGCCAGCTCACCCGTAGCGGGGGCCCCGCAAGAGACCCAGTACTTC
. TRBJ1-1 TRBV14 . CASSHVGTARQNGRMTEAFF TGTGCCAGCAGCCATGTTGGTACAGCTCGACAGAACGGGAGGATGACTGAAGCTTTCTTT
TRBD1 TRBJ1-4 TRBV12-3/TRBV12-4 once CASRLGQDEKLFF TGTGCCAGCAGGCTCGGACAGGATGAAAAACTGTTTTTT
TRBD1 TRBJ1-6 TRBV2 . CASSRDRDNSPLHF TGTGCCAGCAGCCGGGACAGGGATAATTCACCCCTCCACTTT
. TRBJ1-6 TRBV20-1 . CSASGERTHNSPLHF TGCAGTGCTAGTGGAGAGCGGACTCATAATTCACCCCTCCACTTT
TRBD1 TRBJ1-2 TRBV28 . CASTLTGAGYGYTF TGTGCCAGCACGCTGACAGGGGCGGGGTATGGCTACACCTTC
. TRBJ2-7 TRBV30 . CAWSVLDTWLSHEQYF TGTGCCTGGAGTGTACTAGACACCTGGTTGTCCCACGAGCAGTACTTC
TRBD1 TRBJ1-4 TRBV7-9 . CASSARQGLSEKLFF TGTGCCAGCAGCGCCCGACAGGGTTTGAGCGAAAAACTGTTTTTT
. TRBJ2-1 TRBV19 . CASSTLQGLANEQFF TGTGCCAGTAGTACCCTACAGGGATTGGCCAATGAGCAGTTCTTC
TRBD1 TRBJ1-2 TRBV6-5 . CASTGGGGYGYTF TGTGCCAGCACAGGGGGCGGGGGCTATGGCTACACCTTC
. TRBJ2-7 TRBV5-8 . CASSLSGATRNEQYF TGTGCCAGCAGCTTATCCGGGGCGACTAGGAACGAGCAGTACTTC
TRBD1 TRBJ1-4 TRBV28 . CASSGDRATERNEKLFF TGTGCCAGCAGCGGCGACAGGGCGACTGAACGGAATGAAAAACTGTTTTTT
TRBD1 TRBJ1-1 TRBV15 . CATSQIDRDTEAFF TGTGCCACCAGCCAGATTGACAGGGACACTGAAGCTTTCTTT
. TRBJ1-1 TRBV6-5 . CASNRGGANTEAFF TGTGCCAGCAATCGAGGGGGGGCGAACACTGAAGCTTTCTTT